Below, 22 T cell receptor beta chains from the same sample are listed, as sequenced in a study of shared clonotypes between healthy human individuals. Assay: immunoSEQ multiplex PCR; the TCRdb copy retains only in-frame clones and omits some. The sample records over a million clones, roughly 96% being singletons. The sequenced material came from naive CD4+ T cells sorted from blood. Subset reported: CD45RA+ positively selected. All receptors come from a man under 40 in good health.

The chain employs TRBV28 and TRBJ2-7; TRBD2 matches at 13 bases. Germline CDR1 and CDR2: MDHEN and SYDVKM. The CDR3 contains 18 residues. With V trimmed by 4 bases and J by 3 bases, 12 bases remained unmatched. CDR3 loop: CASSSPFTGLAGVYEQYF. CDR3 DNA: TGTGCCAGCAGTTCACCGTTTACCGGACTAGCGGGAGTCTACGAGCAGTACTTC.

This clone occurred once. The V gene is TRBV6-5, the J gene TRBJ1-2, with 8 bases matching TRBD1. This CDR3 region has 14 residues. Germline V gene lookup returns CDR1 MNHEY and CDR2 SVGAGI. J lost 7 bases, V lost 7 bases, and 11 bases had no gene match. The CDR3: CASTKGQGAAGYTF. The CDR3 DNA is TGTGCCAGCACCAAGGGGCAGGGGGCGGCTGGCTACACCTTC.

The chain uses TRBV10-2 and TRBJ1-1; 8 bases are shared with TRBD1. The CDR3 loop spans 14 amino acids. In germline, CDR1 is WSHSY, CDR2 SAAADI. With V trimmed by 10 bases and J by 3 bases, 10 bases remained unmatched. The CDR3 is CATEGQGGYTEAFF. The CDR3 DNA is TGCGCCACCGAAGGACAGGGAGGTTACACTGAAGCTTTCTTT.

The genes are TRBV5-4 and TRBJ2-7; 10 nucleotides align to TRBD2. The ends lost 0 bases at V and 3 bases at J; junction bases unmatched: 9. Per the germline V gene, CDR1 is SGHNT and CDR2 is YYREEE (reference sequence). The CDR3 has 17 amino acids. The chain's CDR3 is CASSLAPLAGVVYEQYF. The CDR3, as DNA: TGTGCCAGCAGCTTGGCCCCGCTAGCGGGAGTAGTCTACGAGCAGTACTTC.

This clone was seen just once. This rearrangement joins TRBV7-8 to TRBJ2-1; the D is unclear. Germline V gene sequence: CDR1 SGHVS, CDR2 FQNEAQ. CDR3 size: 12 residues. Trimming stripped 5 bases from V and 10 bases from J, with 12 bases between. CDR3: CASSPVGSEQFF. The CDR3 coding sequence is TGTGCCAGCAGCCCGGTGGGCTCCGAGCAGTTCTTC.

J is TRBJ1-1 and V is TRBV6-6; D gene ambiguous. This CDR3 spans 15 amino acids. V lost 6 bases to trimming and J lost 5 bases, with 19 bases between them. CDR1 is MNHNY, CDR2 SVGAGI, per germline (reference sequence). This chain's CDR3 is CASSPSISASTEAFF. The CDR3 nucleotides read TGTGCCAGCAGCCCCTCTATTTCGGCGAGTACTGAAGCTTTCTTT.

This chain links TRBV7-2 with TRBJ2-1; 7 positions match TRBD1. CDR1 and CDR2 (germline): SGHTA, FQGNSA. The CDR3 runs 16 residues. The V gene end was trimmed by 2 bases and the J gene end by 4 bases; junction bases not matched to a gene: 8. CDR3 amino acids: CASSLLGGLRYNEQFF. CDR3 DNA: TGTGCCAGCAGCTTATTAGGGGGCCTCCGATACAATGAGCAGTTCTTC.

The chain carries TRBV7-9 and TRBJ2-3; 8 bases are a match to TRBD2. V lost 3 bases, J lost 2 bases, and 4 bases stayed unmatched. The CDR3 extends over 15 amino acids. CDR1 and CDR2 from the germline V gene are SEHNR and FQNEAQ (reference sequence). The CDR3 sequence: CASSLREADTDTQYF. DNA for the CDR3: TGTGCCAGCAGCTTGCGGGAGGCTGACACAGATACGCAGTATTTT.

The DNA of the CDR3 is TGTGCCTGGAGTGTCGGACAGGCGAGCAATCAGCCCCAGCATTTT. It specifies CAWSVGQASNQPQHF. The chain carries TRBV30 and TRBJ1-5; the match to TRBD1 covers 7 bases. V was pared by 0 bases and J by 1 base, with 3 bases of the junction left unmatched. This CDR3 comprises 15 residues. Germline assignment: CDR1 GTSNPN and CDR2 SVGIG (reference sequence).

The V call is TRBV5-6, the J call TRBJ2-3; 14 bases agree with TRBD2. The CDR3 has 16 residues. Trimming removed 4 bases from V and 4 bases from J; junction bases left unmatched: 5. Germline loops: CDR1 SGHDT, CDR2 YYEEEE. The CDR3 sequence is CASSTETSGRADTQYF. CDR3 coding DNA: TGTGCCAGCAGCACCGAGACTAGCGGGAGGGCAGATACGCAGTATTTT.

The chain couples TRBV18 to TRBJ2-3; perhaps TRBD2 as D (5 bases). V lost 5 bases and J 5 bases, leaving 11 bases between the germline ends. Germline V CDR1 and CDR2: KGHSH, LQKENI. The length of the CDR3 is 13 residues. The CDR3 sequence is CASSAIAGDTQYF. The CDR3 nucleotides are TGTGCCAGCTCAGCGATTGCGGGAGATACGCAGTATTTT.

The rearrangement uses TRBV5-4 and TRBJ2-4; the D gene is possibly TRBD1 (6 bases). Trimming left V 4 bases short and J 8 bases short, with 25 bases between. Germline V lookup: CDR1 SGHNT, CDR2 YYREEE (reference sequence). CDR3 size: 17 residues. The CDR3, as DNA: TGTGCCAGCAGCCGAAAGACAGGAGACTCGGCGGTGGACATTCAGTACTTC. Its protein is CASSRKTGDSAVDIQYF.

The chain links TRBV28 to TRBJ2-5; D is perhaps TRBD2 (6 bases). V lost 3 bases, J lost 4 bases, and 12 bases lay in between. This CDR3 is built from 14 residues. Germline lookup yields CDR1 MDHEN and CDR2 SYDVKM. CDR3 protein: CASSFRGGRETQYF. The CDR3 bases are TGTGCCAGCAGTTTTAGGGGAGGTCGAGAGACCCAGTACTTC.

A note on this clone: The same CDR3 arises from other DNA sequences in this sample as well. The chain is built from TRBV27 and TRBJ1-1; D might be TRBD1 (5 bases). V was shortened by 5 bases and J by 1 base, with 11 bases between the two germline ends. The CDR3 has 14 residues. CDR1 and CDR2 (germline): MNHEY, SMNVEV (reference sequence). The CDR3 nucleotides are TGTGCCAGCAGTCCTTGGGGGGGGAACACTGAAGCTTTCTTT. As protein: CASSPWGGNTEAFF.

V and J are TRBV11-3 and TRBJ2-1; the match to TRBD2 covers 8 bases. Germline-derived CDR1 and CDR2 are SGHNT and YENEEA. The CDR3 spans 17 residues. The V and J ends lost 0 bases and 6 bases, in that order; junction bases with no gene match: 10. The CDR3 here is CASSLDLSSGSFNEQFF. The CDR3 DNA is TGTGCCAGCAGCTTAGATCTGTCGAGCGGGAGTTTCAATGAGCAGTTCTTC.

The V and J genes are TRBV28 and TRBJ1-2; 8 nucleotides agree with TRBD1. This CDR3 has 16 residues. Germline loops: CDR1 MDHEN, CDR2 SYDVKM. After removal of 5 bases from V and 4 bases from J, the junction contained 12 bases not matched to a gene. In nucleotides, the CDR3 is TGTGCCAGCAGTGAACCAGGGGGCAAGGGTGTCTATGGCTACACCTTC. Translated, it gives CASSEPGGKGVYGYTF.

The V gene is TRBV4-2, the J gene TRBJ2-7; D might be TRBD2 (5 bases). CDR1 LGHNA and CDR2 YNFKEQ come from the germline V gene. The V end lost 4 bases, the J end lost 7 bases, and 14 bases lay between the germline ends. CDR3 length: 13 residues. The CDR3 protein is CASSPEGATEQYF. CDR3 in DNA: TGTGCCAGCAGCCCCGAGGGCGCTACGGAGCAGTACTTC.

Regarding this clone: Other nucleotide sequences in the sample specify the same CDR3. The chain joins TRBV5-1 to TRBJ1-3; 7 bases align to TRBD1. V lost 0 bases to trimming and J lost 2 bases; unmatched junction nucleotides: 5. Germline CDR1 reads SGHRS; CDR2 reads YFSETQ. This CDR3 contains 16 residues. CDR3 sequence reads: CASSLGTGAAGNTIYF. CDR3 sequence (DNA): TGCGCCAGCAGCTTGGGCACAGGGGCGGCTGGAAACACCATATATTTT.

The rearrangement links TRBV5-5 to TRBJ1-2, with 9 bases aligning to TRBD1. The length of the CDR3 is 14 residues. V was clipped by 4 bases and J by 4 bases; unmatched bases: 5. Germline CDR1 SGHKS, CDR2 YYEKEE (reference sequence). As DNA, the CDR3 is TGTGCCAGCAGCCCAGGGACAGGGATCTATGGCTACACCTTC. Encoded protein: CASSPGTGIYGYTF.

This clone was detected once. The chain combines TRBV5-5 with TRBJ2-3; TRBD2 might be the D (5 bases). The CDR3 runs 15 residues. The germline V and J ends were trimmed by 1 base and 1 base, with 10 bases remaining between them. CDR1 and CDR2 from the germline V gene are SGHKS and YYEKEE (reference sequence). The CDR3 reads CASSLSSRGTDTQYF. The CDR3 nucleotides read TGTGCCAGCAGCTTGTCTAGCCGGGGCACAGATACGCAGTATTTT.

The V call is TRBV7-2, the J call TRBJ2-1; TRBD2 matches 8 bases. The V and J ends lost 3 bases and 5 bases, in that order; junction bases with no gene match: 6. The germline gives CDR1 SGHTA, CDR2 FQGNSA. The CDR3 runs to 15 residues. CDR3 region: CASSFRTSRDNEQFF. CDR3 DNA: TGTGCCAGCAGCTTTCGGACTAGCAGAGACAATGAGCAGTTCTTC.

Worth noting for this clone: Within the sample, other DNA sequences also encode this same CDR3. The V gene is TRBV5-1, the J gene TRBJ2-1; D might be TRBD1 (6 bases). V was shortened by 1 base and J by 0 bases, with 8 bases between the two germline ends. CDR1 is SGHRS, CDR2 YFSETQ, per germline. The CDR3 consists of 15 residues. The chain's CDR3 is CASSLTDSSYNEQFF. The CDR3 DNA reads TGCGCCAGCAGCTTGACGGACAGCTCCTACAATGAGCAGTTCTTC. Supplemented by reference TRBV5-1 and TRBJ2-1, the full variable domain reads KAGVTQTPRYLIKTRGQQVTLSCSPISGHRSVSWYQQTPGQGLQFLFEYFSETQRNKGNFPGRFSGRQFSNSRSEMNVSTLELGDSALYLCASSLTDSSYNEQFFGPGTRLTVL.